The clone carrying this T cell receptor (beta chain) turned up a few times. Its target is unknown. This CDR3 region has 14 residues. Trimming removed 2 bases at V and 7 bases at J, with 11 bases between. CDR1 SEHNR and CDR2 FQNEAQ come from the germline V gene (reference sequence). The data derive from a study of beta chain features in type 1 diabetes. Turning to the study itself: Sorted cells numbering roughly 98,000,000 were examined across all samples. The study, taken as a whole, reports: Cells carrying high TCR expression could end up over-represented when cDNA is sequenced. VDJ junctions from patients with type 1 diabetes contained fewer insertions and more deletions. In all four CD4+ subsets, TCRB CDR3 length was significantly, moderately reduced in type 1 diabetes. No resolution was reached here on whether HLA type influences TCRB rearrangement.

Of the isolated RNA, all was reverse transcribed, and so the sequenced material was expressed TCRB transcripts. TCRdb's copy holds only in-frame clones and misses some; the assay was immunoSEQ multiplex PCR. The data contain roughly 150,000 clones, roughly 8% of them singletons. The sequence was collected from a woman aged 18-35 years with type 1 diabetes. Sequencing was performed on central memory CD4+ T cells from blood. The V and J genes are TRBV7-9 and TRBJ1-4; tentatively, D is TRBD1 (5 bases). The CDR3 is CASSLQGLGEKLFF. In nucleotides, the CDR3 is TGTGCCAGCAGCTTACAGGGTCTCGGTGAAAAACTGTTTTTT.